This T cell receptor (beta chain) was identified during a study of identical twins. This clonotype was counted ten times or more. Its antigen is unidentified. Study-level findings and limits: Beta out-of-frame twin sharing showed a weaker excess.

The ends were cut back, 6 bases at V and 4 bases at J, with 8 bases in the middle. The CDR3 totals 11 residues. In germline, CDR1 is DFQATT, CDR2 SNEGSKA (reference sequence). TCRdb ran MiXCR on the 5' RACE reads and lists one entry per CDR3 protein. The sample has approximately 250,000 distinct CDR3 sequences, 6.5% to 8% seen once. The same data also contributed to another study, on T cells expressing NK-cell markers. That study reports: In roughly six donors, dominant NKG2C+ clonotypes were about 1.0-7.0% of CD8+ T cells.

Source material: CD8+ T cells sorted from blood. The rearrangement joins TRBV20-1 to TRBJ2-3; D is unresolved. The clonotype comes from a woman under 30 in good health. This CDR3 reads CSAPIPDTQYF. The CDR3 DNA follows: TGCAGTGCCCCGATCCCAGATACGCAGTATTTT.